Listed below are T cell receptor beta chains from one sample, sequenced in a study of cytomegalovirus exposure and HLA in healthy donors. Assay used: immunoSEQ multiplex PCR; TCRdb lists only in-frame clones, some missing. The sample consists of 150,000 to 200,000 clones, 81% of them appearing once. Sample: PBMCs. The receptor set was obtained from a young woman in good health and CMV-seropositive. Both conserved end residues are part of each CDR3. Each record gives: CDR3 protein, CDR3 DNA, J gene, V gene, clone size, D gene. The D gene is left open where the match is weak. Not all rows give a size; the values are once, few, many and, for expanded clones, a class.

CDR3 protein: CAISESRVNEKLFF
CDR3 DNA: TGTGCCATCAGTGAGTCGAGGGTAAATGAAAAACTGTTTTTT
J gene: TRBJ1-4
V gene: TRBV10-3
clone size: -
D gene: -

CDR3 protein: CAWRLDRGRIDGYTF
CDR3 DNA: TGTGCCTGGAGGTTAGACAGGGGGCGCATCGATGGCTACACCTTC
J gene: TRBJ1-2
V gene: TRBV30
clone size: -
D gene: TRBD1

CDR3 protein: CASSDISMNTEAFF
CDR3 DNA: TGTGCCAGCAGTGACATTTCCATGAACACTGAAGCTTTCTTT
J gene: TRBJ1-1
V gene: TRBV6-1
clone size: -
D gene: -

CDR3 protein: CASSQGWGGLNTEAFF
CDR3 DNA: TGTGCCAGCAGCCAAGGCTGGGGAGGGCTGAACACTGAAGCTTTCTTT
J gene: TRBJ1-1
V gene: TRBV9
clone size: -
D gene: -

CDR3 protein: CASSSDRAVGYTF
CDR3 DNA: TGTGCCAGCAGCTCGGACAGGGCAGTTGGCTACACCTTC
J gene: TRBJ1-2
V gene: TRBV27
clone size: -
D gene: TRBD1

CDR3 protein: CAIGGTGNTGELFF
CDR3 DNA: TGTGCCATCGGCGGGACGGGGAACACCGGGGAGCTGTTTTTT
J gene: TRBJ2-2
V gene: TRBV10-3
clone size: -
D gene: -

CDR3 protein: CASSDGLAGGHEQYF
CDR3 DNA: TGTGCCAGCAGTGACGGACTAGCGGGGGGTCATGAGCAGTACTTC
J gene: TRBJ2-7
V gene: TRBV7-2
clone size: -
D gene: TRBD2

CDR3 protein: CASSLVASGTNEQFF
CDR3 DNA: TGTGCCAGCAGTTTAGTGGCTAGCGGGACCAATGAGCAGTTCTTC
J gene: TRBJ2-1
V gene: TRBV27
clone size: -
D gene: TRBD2

CDR3 protein: CASSARTETDYNEQFF
CDR3 DNA: TGTGCCAGCAGTGCCCGGACAGAAACAGATTACAATGAGCAGTTCTTC
J gene: TRBJ2-1
V gene: TRBV6-4
clone size: -
D gene: -

CDR3 protein: CASRFSDGYTF
CDR3 DNA: TGTGCCAGCAGGTTTAGCGATGGCTACACCTTC
J gene: TRBJ1-2
V gene: TRBV28
clone size: -
D gene: -

CDR3 protein: CASSPSAGGYTF
CDR3 DNA: TGTGCCAGCAGCCCATCTGCCGGGGGCTACACCTTC
J gene: TRBJ1-2
V gene: TRBV7-2
clone size: -
D gene: -

CDR3 protein: CASSQVLQGAYTF
CDR3 DNA: TGTGCCAGCAGCCAGGTCTTGCAGGGGGCCTACACCTTC
J gene: TRBJ1-2
V gene: TRBV7-2
clone size: once
D gene: TRBD1

CDR3 protein: CASSQGHSGGYEQYF
CDR3 DNA: TGCGCCAGCAGCCAAGGCCATAGCGGGGGGTACGAGCAGTACTTC
J gene: TRBJ2-7
V gene: TRBV4-1
clone size: -
D gene: TRBD2

CDR3 protein: CATSRDLSGAGELFF
CDR3 DNA: TGTGCCACCAGCAGAGATTTATCGGGGGCCGGGGAGCTGTTTTTT
J gene: TRBJ2-2
V gene: TRBV15
clone size: -
D gene: -

CDR3 protein: CASSLSGGIGTDTQYF
CDR3 DNA: TGTGCCAGCAGTTTATCAGGCGGAATTGGCACAGATACGCAGTATTTT
J gene: TRBJ2-3
V gene: TRBV27
clone size: -
D gene: -

CDR3 protein: CASTKTGLRAFF
CDR3 DNA: TGTGCCAGCACCAAGACAGGGCTAAGGGCTTTCTTT
J gene: TRBJ1-1
V gene: TRBV6-9
clone size: -
D gene: TRBD1

CDR3 protein: CASSPSGGWTYNEQFF
CDR3 DNA: TGTGCCAGCAGCCCTAGCGGGGGATGGACCTACAATGAGCAGTTCTTC
J gene: TRBJ2-1
V gene: TRBV5-4
clone size: -
D gene: TRBD2

CDR3 protein: CASSLPLSGAETQYF
CDR3 DNA: TGTGCCAGCAGCTTACCCCTGAGCGGGGCGGAGACCCAGTACTTC
J gene: TRBJ2-5
V gene: TRBV7-2
clone size: once
D gene: TRBD2

CDR3 protein: CASSKALAGGYGYTF
CDR3 DNA: TGTGCCAGCAGCAAAGCGTTGGCAGGGGGCTATGGCTACACCTTC
J gene: TRBJ1-2
V gene: TRBV21-1
clone size: -
D gene: -

CDR3 protein: CASSETVGQGPQYF
CDR3 DNA: TGTGCCAGCAGTGAAACAGTGGGACAGGGTCCCCAGTACTTC
J gene: TRBJ2-7
V gene: TRBV6-5
clone size: -
D gene: TRBD1

CDR3 protein: CSARDSREQFF
CDR3 DNA: TGCAGTGCTAGAGATAGCAGAGAGCAGTTCTTC
J gene: TRBJ2-1
V gene: TRBV20-1
clone size: -
D gene: -

CDR3 protein: CASSEDRGSTEAFF
CDR3 DNA: TGCGCCAGCAGTGAGGACAGGGGGAGCACTGAAGCTTTCTTT
J gene: TRBJ1-1
V gene: TRBV10-2
clone size: -
D gene: TRBD1

CDR3 protein: CASSKAWGGTEAFF
CDR3 DNA: TGTGCCAGCAGCAAAGCGTGGGGGGGCACTGAAGCTTTCTTT
J gene: TRBJ1-1
V gene: TRBV21-1
clone size: -
D gene: -

CDR3 protein: CASSFGRNYEQYF
CDR3 DNA: TGTGCCAGCAGCTTTGGGAGAAACTACGAGCAGTACTTC
J gene: TRBJ2-7
V gene: TRBV7-2
clone size: -
D gene: -

CDR3 protein: CASTVGSTGNTGELFF
CDR3 DNA: TGCGCCAGCACAGTGGGATCGACAGGGAACACCGGGGAGCTGTTTTTT
J gene: TRBJ2-2
V gene: TRBV5-1
clone size: -
D gene: -

CDR3 protein: CASSLGDTQETQYF
CDR3 DNA: TGTGCCAGCAGCTTAGGGGACACACAAGAGACCCAGTACTTC
J gene: TRBJ2-5
V gene: TRBV13
clone size: -
D gene: -

CDR3 protein: CAWGGSRGPENTEAFF
CDR3 DNA: TGTGCCTGGGGGGGATCCAGGGGCCCCGAGAACACTGAAGCTTTCTTT
J gene: TRBJ1-1
V gene: TRBV30
clone size: -
D gene: -

CDR3 protein: CASYRRRDRLPRGGTEAFF
CDR3 DNA: TGCGCCTCATACAGAAGGAGGGACAGGCTCCCTAGGGGTGGCACTGAAGCTTTCTTT
J gene: TRBJ1-1
V gene: TRBV4-1
clone size: -
D gene: TRBD1

CDR3 protein: CASRPQGTTDTQYF
CDR3 DNA: TGCGCCAGCAGACCACAGGGAACCACAGATACGCAGTATTTT
J gene: TRBJ2-3
V gene: TRBV5-1
clone size: -
D gene: -

CDR3 protein: CASSQGLWPTYEQYF
CDR3 DNA: TGTGCCAGCAGCCAAGGACTTTGGCCTACCTACGAGCAGTACTTC
J gene: TRBJ2-7
V gene: TRBV14
clone size: -
D gene: -

CDR3 protein: CASSWGQGYYGYTF
CDR3 DNA: TGTGCCAGCAGCTGGGGACAGGGGTACTATGGCTACACCTTC
J gene: TRBJ1-2
V gene: TRBV5-6
clone size: -
D gene: TRBD1

CDR3 protein: CASSEDSYTDTQYF
CDR3 DNA: TGCGCCAGCAGCGAGGACAGTTACACAGATACGCAGTATTTT
J gene: TRBJ2-3
V gene: TRBV5-1
clone size: -
D gene: -

CDR3 protein: CASNRGAYEQYF
CDR3 DNA: TGTGCCAGCAACAGGGGGGCCTACGAGCAGTACTTC
J gene: TRBJ2-7
V gene: TRBV2
clone size: -
D gene: TRBD1

CDR3 protein: CASSSQGGWGTEAFF
CDR3 DNA: TGTGCCAGTAGTAGCCAAGGGGGCTGGGGTACTGAAGCTTTCTTT
J gene: TRBJ1-1
V gene: TRBV19
clone size: -
D gene: TRBD1

CDR3 protein: CASNGTSTDTQYF
CDR3 DNA: TGTGCCAGCAACGGTACTAGCACAGATACGCAGTATTTT
J gene: TRBJ2-3
V gene: TRBV6-4
clone size: -
D gene: -

CDR3 protein: CASSNSGGTEAFF
CDR3 DNA: TGTGCCAGCAGCAATTCAGGGGGCACTGAAGCTTTCTTT
J gene: TRBJ1-1
V gene: TRBV5-8
clone size: -
D gene: TRBD1

CDR3 protein: CASGQNTDTQYF
CDR3 DNA: TGTGCCAGCGGGCAGAACACAGATACGCAGTATTTT
J gene: TRBJ2-3
V gene: TRBV28
clone size: -
D gene: -

CDR3 protein: CATRGASTYEQYF
CDR3 DNA: TGTGCCACCAGGGGGGCCAGTACCTACGAGCAGTACTTC
J gene: TRBJ2-7
V gene: TRBV15
clone size: -
D gene: -

CDR3 protein: CASSGTPGQGIRTEAFF
CDR3 DNA: TGTGCCAGCAGCGGAACGCCGGGACAGGGGATCAGAACTGAAGCTTTCTTT
J gene: TRBJ1-1
V gene: TRBV2
clone size: once
D gene: TRBD1

CDR3 protein: CASSFLGSEQYF
CDR3 DNA: TGTGCCAGCAGTTTTTTAGGGAGCGAGCAGTACTTC
J gene: TRBJ2-7
V gene: TRBV27
clone size: -
D gene: -

CDR3 protein: CASRLARGNTEAFF
CDR3 DNA: TGTGCAAGTCGCTTAGCGCGGGGAAACACTGAAGCTTTCTTT
J gene: TRBJ1-1
V gene: TRBV12-2
clone size: -
D gene: -

CDR3 protein: CASRFKGQTNEKLFF
CDR3 DNA: TGTGCCAGTAGATTTAAGGGACAGACTAATGAAAAACTGTTTTTT
J gene: TRBJ1-4
V gene: TRBV19
clone size: -
D gene: TRBD1

CDR3 protein: CASSPPLHSYNEQFF
CDR3 DNA: TGTGCCAGCAGCCCGCCACTCCACTCCTACAATGAGCAGTTCTTC
J gene: TRBJ2-1
V gene: TRBV7-8
clone size: -
D gene: -

CDR3 protein: CASSVSRWSGGAYEQFF
CDR3 DNA: TGTGCCAGCAGCGTTTCGCGGTGGAGCGGGGGGGCCTATGAGCAGTTCTTC
J gene: TRBJ2-1
V gene: TRBV5-6
clone size: -
D gene: TRBD2

CDR3 protein: CASSHLLAGISTDTQYF
CDR3 DNA: TGCGCCAGCAGCCATCTACTAGCGGGGATCAGCACAGATACGCAGTATTTT
J gene: TRBJ2-3
V gene: TRBV4-1
clone size: -
D gene: TRBD2

CDR3 protein: CASSERGLNTGELFF
CDR3 DNA: TGTGCCAGCTCAGAGCGGGGGTTGAACACCGGGGAGCTGTTTTTT
J gene: TRBJ2-2
V gene: TRBV6-6
clone size: -
D gene: TRBD2

CDR3 protein: CASSDRVSGTGSEQYF
CDR3 DNA: TGTGCCAGCAGTGATAGGGTCTCCGGGACAGGGAGCGAGCAGTACTTC
J gene: TRBJ2-7
V gene: TRBV2
clone size: -
D gene: TRBD1

CDR3 protein: CASSRGGNGNTIYF
CDR3 DNA: TGTGCCAGCAGCCGGGGGGGGAATGGAAACACCATATATTTT
J gene: TRBJ1-3
V gene: TRBV5-8
clone size: -
D gene: -

CDR3 protein: CASSLEDRDTDTQYF
CDR3 DNA: TGCGCCAGCAGCTTGGAGGACAGGGACACAGATACGCAGTATTTT
J gene: TRBJ2-3
V gene: TRBV5-1
clone size: few
D gene: TRBD1

CDR3 protein: CASSPGNRQETQYF
CDR3 DNA: TGTGCCAGCAGCCCTGGTAACAGACAAGAGACCCAGTACTTC
J gene: TRBJ2-5
V gene: TRBV7-2
clone size: -
D gene: -